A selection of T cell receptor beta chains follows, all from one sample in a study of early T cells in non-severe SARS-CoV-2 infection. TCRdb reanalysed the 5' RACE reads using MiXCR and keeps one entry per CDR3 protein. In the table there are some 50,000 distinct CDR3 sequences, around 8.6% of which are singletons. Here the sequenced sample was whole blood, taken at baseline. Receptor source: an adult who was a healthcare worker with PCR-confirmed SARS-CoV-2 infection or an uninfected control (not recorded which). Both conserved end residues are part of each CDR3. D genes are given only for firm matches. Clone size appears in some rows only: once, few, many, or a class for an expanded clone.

CDR3 DNA: TGTGCCAGCTCAACTAGCGGAGGCTACGAGCAGTACTTC; CDR3 protein: CASSTSGGYEQYF; V gene: TRBV18; clone size: -; J gene: TRBJ2-7; D gene: TRBD2
CDR3 DNA: TGTGCCAGCAGCTTAATCCCCGGGAGACGCGCCCTCAATGAGCAGTTCTTC; CDR3 protein: CASSLIPGRRALNEQFF; V gene: TRBV7-9; clone size: few; J gene: TRBJ2-1; D gene: -
CDR3 DNA: TGCAGCGGGACAGAGAGCTCTGGAAACACCATATATTTT; CDR3 protein: CSGTESSGNTIYF; V gene: TRBV29-1; clone size: -; J gene: TRBJ1-3; D gene: -
CDR3 DNA: TGCGCCAGCAGCGGAAGACTTCCGGGGGAAAATTCACCCCTCCACTTT; CDR3 protein: CASSGRLPGENSPLHF; V gene: TRBV5-1; clone size: few; J gene: TRBJ1-6; D gene: -
CDR3 DNA: TGTGCCAGCAGCTTAGTTGGACAGGGGCCATTCCACTTC; CDR3 protein: CASSLVGQGPFHF; V gene: TRBV7-2; clone size: few; J gene: TRBJ2-4; D gene: TRBD1
CDR3 DNA: TGTGCCACCAGTGACTCCGGGGCTAGCGGGCTCTACAATGAGCAGTTCTTC; CDR3 protein: CATSDSGASGLYNEQFF; V gene: TRBV24-1; clone size: many; J gene: TRBJ2-1; D gene: TRBD2
CDR3 DNA: TGTGCCAGCAGGGGTCTGCGGGAGAGAGGCCACGAGCAGTACTTC; CDR3 protein: CASRGLRERGHEQYF; V gene: TRBV6-5; clone size: -; J gene: TRBJ2-7; D gene: TRBD2
CDR3 DNA: TGTGCCAGTAGTATCGGGGGGACAGGGCCAAGGGAGACCCAGTACTTC; CDR3 protein: CASSIGGTGPRETQYF; V gene: TRBV19; clone size: many; J gene: TRBJ2-5; D gene: TRBD1
CDR3 DNA: TGTGCCAGTAGTAAGCAGGGGGCGGTCACCGGGGAGCTGTTTTTT; CDR3 protein: CASSKQGAVTGELFF; V gene: TRBV19; clone size: many; J gene: TRBJ2-2; D gene: TRBD1
CDR3 DNA: TGCGCCAGCAGCCCCGACTCGACCTCCTACGAGCAGTACTTC; CDR3 protein: CASSPDSTSYEQYF; V gene: TRBV5-1; clone size: many; J gene: TRBJ2-7; D gene: -
CDR3 DNA: TGCGCCAGCAGCGGAGTGGACAGGTTGGGCTACACCTTC; CDR3 protein: CASSGVDRLGYTF; V gene: TRBV5-1; clone size: -; J gene: TRBJ1-2; D gene: TRBD1
CDR3 DNA: TGCGCCAGCAGTGAGTCTAGCGCTAGCACAGATACGCAGTATTTT; CDR3 protein: CASSESSASTDTQYF; V gene: TRBV10-1; clone size: many; J gene: TRBJ2-3; D gene: -
CDR3 DNA: TGTGCCAGCTCACCAACACGGGGCACCGGGGAGCTGTTTTTT; CDR3 protein: CASSPTRGTGELFF; V gene: TRBV18; clone size: many; J gene: TRBJ2-2; D gene: -
CDR3 DNA: TGTGCCATCAGTGAGTCGGTCCAGGGGGCTGGCGGCTACACCTTC; CDR3 protein: CAISESVQGAGGYTF; V gene: TRBV10-3; clone size: many; J gene: TRBJ1-2; D gene: TRBD1
CDR3 DNA: TGTGCCAGTAGTCCTTGGACAGGGGTCGACACCGGGGAGCTGTTTTTT; CDR3 protein: CASSPWTGVDTGELFF; V gene: TRBV19; clone size: many; J gene: TRBJ2-2; D gene: TRBD1
CDR3 DNA: TGTGCTAGTGGTTGGGGTCAGTACGAGCAGTACTTC; CDR3 protein: CASGWGQYEQYF; V gene: TRBV12-5; clone size: few; J gene: TRBJ2-7; D gene: -
CDR3 DNA: TGCAGCGCAACTAGCGCCACATGGCCAGAGACCCAGTACTTC; CDR3 protein: CSATSATWPETQYF; V gene: TRBV29-1; clone size: -; J gene: TRBJ2-5; D gene: TRBD2
CDR3 DNA: TGTGCCACGGATCGGTCGGGGGCAAGGTCTGGAAACACCATATATTTT; CDR3 protein: CATDRSGARSGNTIYF; V gene: TRBV7-9; clone size: many; J gene: TRBJ1-3; D gene: -
CDR3 DNA: TGTGCCAGCAGCCACGAGGGCCCTGGGGCTTTCTTT; CDR3 protein: CASSHEGPGAFF; V gene: TRBV3-1; clone size: many; J gene: TRBJ1-1; D gene: -
CDR3 DNA: TGTGCCAGCAGCCAAGGGTTCGCGACAGAAGCTTTCTTT; CDR3 protein: CASSQGFATEAFF; V gene: TRBV4-2; clone size: -; J gene: TRBJ1-1; D gene: -
CDR3 DNA: TGTGCCAGCAGTGAGGGATGGCAGGGTCTCACAGATACGCAGTATTTT; CDR3 protein: CASSEGWQGLTDTQYF; V gene: TRBV6-1; clone size: -; J gene: TRBJ2-3; D gene: -
CDR3 DNA: TGTGCCAGCGGGCGGACAGTGAGCACAGATACGCAGTATTTT; CDR3 protein: CASGRTVSTDTQYF; V gene: TRBV7-9; clone size: few; J gene: TRBJ2-3; D gene: -
CDR3 DNA: TGCGCCAGCAGCTGGTCGACACAGACGACCTCTGGGGCCAACGTCCTGACTTTC; CDR3 protein: CASSWSTQTTSGANVLTF; V gene: TRBV5-1; clone size: many; J gene: TRBJ2-6; D gene: -